The rows below give T cell receptor beta chains drawn from one sample of a study of glioma-infiltrating T cells after dendritic cell vaccination. The data were produced by immunoSEQ multiplex PCR, yet TCRdb's version contains in-frame clones alone and is incomplete. The sample contains about 49,000 clones, 65% to 90% of which appear only once. Sequencing was performed on blood, taken before dendritic cell vaccination. The origin of the receptors is a human donor with glioblastoma. Both conserved end residues are part of each CDR3. Fields, in order: V gene, clone size, J gene, D gene, CDR3 protein, CDR3 DNA. D genes are given only for firm matches. Size values are once, few and many counts, or a class for expanded clones, and some rows have none.

TRBV10-3	-	TRBJ1-1	-	CAISQRGGVILTEAFF	TGTGCCATCAGTCAAAGGGGGGGGGTAATCTTAACTGAAGCTTTCTTT
TRBV5-6	-	TRBJ2-7	-	CASYEWGVPYEQYF	TGTGCCAGCTACGAATGGGGGGTCCCCTACGAGCAGTACTTC
TRBV6-5	-	TRBJ2-7	-	CASGLTDAHEQYF	TGTGCCAGCGGATTGACAGATGCCCACGAGCAGTACTTC
TRBV11-1	-	TRBJ2-3	-	CASSLYQGRYTDTQYF	TGTGCCAGCAGCTTATATCAGGGGCGCTACACAGATACGCAGTATTTT
TRBV25-1	-	TRBJ2-3	-	CASSARLVDTQYF	TGTGCCAGCAGTGCCCGACTAGTAGATACGCAGTATTTT
TRBV4-3	few	TRBJ1-6	-	CASSQDSGASGSPLHF	TGCGCCAGCAGCCAAGATTCAGGGGCCTCAGGGTCACCCCTCCACTTT
TRBV7-6	-	TRBJ2-5	-	CASVRQGGWETQYF	TGTGCCAGCGTAAGGCAGGGTGGTTGGGAGACCCAGTACTTC
TRBV27	-	TRBJ2-1	TRBD2	CASSLFTSGGLSYNEQFF	TGTGCCAGCAGTTTATTTACTTCGGGAGGGCTCTCCTACAATGAGCAGTTCTTC
TRBV25-1	-	TRBJ1-1	-	CASSEGWRTEAFF	TGTGCCAGCAGTGAAGGGTGGCGGACTGAAGCTTTCTTT
TRBV7-8	-	TRBJ2-3	TRBD2	CASSRASGGDSQYF	TGTGCCAGCAGCCGAGCTAGCGGGGGTGATTCGCAGTATTTT
TRBV9	-	TRBJ2-1	-	CASSVAVSYNEQFF	TGTGCCAGCAGCGTAGCGGTCTCCTACAATGAGCAGTTCTTC
TRBV6-1	-	TRBJ1-4	-	CACSIQGINEKLFF	TGTGCCTGCTCTATACAGGGAATTAATGAAAAACTGTTTTTT
TRBV9	-	TRBJ2-1	TRBD2	CASTEAAGLLINEQFF	TGTGCCAGCACTGAAGCAGCGGGACTTCTAATCAATGAGCAGTTCTTC
TRBV7-2	-	TRBJ1-6	TRBD1	CASSLHRGNSPLHF	TGTGCCAGCAGCTTACACAGGGGTAATTCACCCCTCCACTTT
TRBV30	-	TRBJ1-3	-	CAWSVQEGYGNTIYF	TGTGCCTGGAGTGTACAGGAGGGTTATGGAAACACCATATATTTT
TRBV2	-	TRBJ1-5	TRBD1	CASRGQGSPGRQPQHF	TGTGCCAGCAGAGGACAGGGATCACCCGGGAGGCAGCCCCAGCATTTT
TRBV7-2	-	TRBJ2-1	TRBD2	CASSLARTPPAGAYNEQFF	TGTGCCAGCAGCTTAGCCCGCACCCCCCCAGCGGGGGCCTACAATGAGCAGTTCTTC
TRBV5-6	-	TRBJ2-2	TRBD2	CASSRAGPGELFF	TGTGCCAGCAGCCGAGCGGGGCCCGGGGAGCTGTTTTTT
TRBV6-6	-	TRBJ2-1	-	CATKEDNWEQFF	TGTGCCACCAAAGAGGATAATTGGGAGCAGTTCTTC
TRBV6-6	-	TRBJ2-5	TRBD1	CASRFRATGNQETQYF	TGTGCCAGCAGGTTCCGAGCGACAGGGAACCAAGAGACCCAGTACTTC
TRBV5-1	-	TRBJ2-5	TRBD1	CASSSQGAEKTQYF	TGCGCCAGCAGCTCCCAGGGGGCAGAGAAGACCCAGTACTTC
TRBV27	-	TRBJ1-4	-	CASSISILGAYEKLFF	TGTGCCAGCAGTATTTCCATCCTGGGGGCGTATGAAAAACTGTTTTTT
TRBV27	-	TRBJ2-1	-	CASSLGGYSYNEQFF	TGTGCCAGCAGCTTAGGGGGGTACTCCTACAATGAGCAGTTCTTC
TRBV20-1	-	TRBJ1-2	-	CSASLTSGYTF	TGCAGTGCTAGTTTGACATCCGGCTACACCTTC
TRBV7-7	-	TRBJ2-1	-	CASSLASPNEQFF	TGTGCTAGCAGCTTAGCTAGCCCCAATGAGCAGTTCTTC
TRBV11-2	-	TRBJ1-2	-	CASSLGRDGYTF	TGTGCCAGCAGCTTGGGGCGAGATGGCTACACCTTC
TRBV19	-	TRBJ2-7	-	CASRARGAYEQYF	TGTGCCAGTAGAGCCAGGGGCGCCTACGAGCAGTACTTC
TRBV30	-	TRBJ1-2	TRBD1	CAWRQGAFYGYTF	TGTGCCTGGAGGCAGGGGGCGTTCTATGGCTACACCTTC
TRBV4-2	-	TRBJ2-3	TRBD1	CASSHPTGQGSTDTQYF	TGTGCCAGCAGCCATCCAACGGGACAGGGTAGCACAGATACGCAGTATTTT
TRBV29-1	-	TRBJ1-1	-	CSAGRGAFF	TGCAGCGCTGGACGGGGGGCTTTCTTT
TRBV15	-	TRBJ2-3	-	CATSLDRVAEDTQYF	TGTGCCACCAGCCTAGATAGGGTAGCGGAAGATACGCAGTATTTT
TRBV5-1	once	TRBJ2-7	TRBD1	CASSRDRDEQYF	TGCGCCAGCAGCCGCGACAGGGACGAGCAGTACTTC
TRBV27	-	TRBJ2-5	-	CASRVSGTWGETQYF	TGTGCCAGCCGCGTTTCCGGGACTTGGGGGGAGACCCAGTACTTC
TRBV7-2	-	TRBJ1-5	TRBD1	CASSSDRVQPQHF	TGTGCCAGCAGCTCTGACAGGGTCCAGCCCCAGCATTTT
TRBV5-8	few	TRBJ1-2	-	CASSLTGTYGYTF	TGTGCCAGCAGCTTGACAGGGACCTATGGCTACACCTTC
TRBV11-2	-	TRBJ2-5	TRBD2	CATTPGTVGGETQYF	TGTGCCACTACACCCGGGACCGTCGGGGGGGAGACCCAGTACTTC
TRBV7-9	-	TRBJ1-1	-	CASSLGGGGNTEAFF	TGTGCCAGCAGCTTAGGAGGCGGCGGGAACACTGAAGCTTTCTTT
TRBV6-5	few	TRBJ1-5	-	CASGTFSNQPQHF	TGTGCCAGTGGGACTTTTAGCAATCAGCCCCAGCATTTT
TRBV5-1	-	TRBJ1-2	TRBD1	CASREGTGAYGYTF	TGCGCCAGCAGGGAGGGGACAGGGGCGTATGGCTACACCTTC
TRBV5-1	-	TRBJ2-7	-	CASSAGQSHYEQYF	TGCGCCAGCAGCGCAGGACAGAGCCACTACGAGCAGTACTTC
TRBV7-7	-	TRBJ2-7	TRBD1	CASSLGTGNYEQYF	TGTGCCAGCAGCTTAGGGACAGGGAATTACGAGCAGTACTTC
TRBV30	-	TRBJ1-6	TRBD1	CAWSRTGGGSPLHF	TGTGCCTGGAGTCGGACAGGGGGGGGTTCACCCCTCCACTTT
TRBV7-9	-	TRBJ1-1	TRBD1	CASRPTTGGVEAFF	TGTGCCAGCCGACCGACGACAGGGGGAGTTGAAGCTTTCTTT
TRBV7-2	-	TRBJ2-7	-	CASSGGGLKYEQYF	TGTGCCAGCAGCGGGGGCGGTCTGAAATACGAGCAGTACTTC
TRBV5-1	-	TRBJ1-4	-	CASSAQGTGDEKLFF	TGCGCCAGCAGCGCCCAGGGGACGGGCGATGAAAAACTGTTTTTT
TRBV5-1	-	TRBJ2-1	TRBD1	CASTRSGQGVYNEQFF	TGCGCCAGCACCAGGTCGGGACAGGGGGTCTACAATGAGCAGTTCTTC
TRBV12-5	-	TRBJ2-7	-	CASGLGDYNEQYF	TGTGCTAGTGGTTTGGGAGACTACAACGAGCAGTACTTC
TRBV19	-	TRBJ1-6	TRBD1	CASSPFGTGTHSPLHF	TGTGCCAGTAGTCCCTTTGGGACAGGGACACATTCACCCCTCCACTTT
TRBV6-6	-	TRBJ1-4	-	CASSSPGRGGEEKLFF	TGTGCCAGCAGTTCCCCGGGGCGGGGAGGAGAAGAAAAACTGTTTTTT
TRBV18	-	TRBJ1-5	-	CASSPPNRVSDQPQHF	TGTGCCAGCTCACCACCAAACAGGGTGAGCGATCAGCCCCAGCATTTT
TRBV6-1	-	TRBJ1-5	-	CASSELGGSNQPQHF	TGTGCCAGCAGTGAACTAGGGGGAAGCAATCAGCCCCAGCATTTT
TRBV5-4	-	TRBJ1-1	-	CASSFAGNTEAFF	TGTGCCAGCAGCTTCGCAGGGAACACTGAAGCTTTCTTT
TRBV30	-	TRBJ2-7	TRBD1	CAWSPPHRGGQDFYEQYF	TGTGCCTGGAGTCCACCCCATCGTGGGGGACAGGATTTTTACGAGCAGTACTTC
TRBV29-1	-	TRBJ2-7	TRBD1	CSVWKDRAGEQYF	TGCAGCGTCTGGAAGGACAGGGCGGGCGAGCAGTACTTC